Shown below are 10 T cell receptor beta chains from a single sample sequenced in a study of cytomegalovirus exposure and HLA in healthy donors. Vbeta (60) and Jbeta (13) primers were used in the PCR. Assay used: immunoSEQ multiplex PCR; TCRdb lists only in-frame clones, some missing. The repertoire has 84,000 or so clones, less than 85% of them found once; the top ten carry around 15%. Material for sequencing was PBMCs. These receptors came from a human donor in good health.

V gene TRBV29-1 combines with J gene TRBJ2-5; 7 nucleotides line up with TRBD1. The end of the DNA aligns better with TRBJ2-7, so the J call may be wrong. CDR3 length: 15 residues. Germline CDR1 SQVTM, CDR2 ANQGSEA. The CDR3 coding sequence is TGCAGCGTCCGGGTGGTGGGACAGACCCCCTACGAGCAGTACTTC. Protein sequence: CSVRVVGQTPYEQYF.

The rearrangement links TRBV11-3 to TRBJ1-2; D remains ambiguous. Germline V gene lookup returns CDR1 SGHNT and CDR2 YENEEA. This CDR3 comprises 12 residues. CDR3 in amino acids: CRRQYFLYGYTF. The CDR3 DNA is TGTAGGAGGCAGTATTTTCTCTATGGCTACACCTTC.

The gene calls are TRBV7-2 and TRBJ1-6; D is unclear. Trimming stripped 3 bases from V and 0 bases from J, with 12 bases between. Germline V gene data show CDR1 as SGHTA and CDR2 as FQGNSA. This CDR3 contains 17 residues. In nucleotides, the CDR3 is TGTGCCAGCAGCTTCACGTACGGAGACTCCTATAATTCACCCCTCCACTTT. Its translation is CASSFTYGDSYNSPLHF.

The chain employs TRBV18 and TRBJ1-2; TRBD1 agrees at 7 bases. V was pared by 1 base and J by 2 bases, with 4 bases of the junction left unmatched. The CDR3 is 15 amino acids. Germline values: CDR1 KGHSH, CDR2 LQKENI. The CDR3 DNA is TGTGCCAGCTCACCACTGGGACAGCCCAACTATGGCTACACCTTC. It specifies CASSPLGQPNYGYTF.

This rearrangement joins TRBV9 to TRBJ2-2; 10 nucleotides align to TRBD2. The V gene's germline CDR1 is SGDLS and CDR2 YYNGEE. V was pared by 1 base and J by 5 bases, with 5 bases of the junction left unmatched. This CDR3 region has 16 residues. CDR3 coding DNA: TGTGCCAGCAGCGTATCAGCGGGGGGGCGGACCGGGGAGCTGTTTTTT. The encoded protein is CASSVSAGGRTGELFF.

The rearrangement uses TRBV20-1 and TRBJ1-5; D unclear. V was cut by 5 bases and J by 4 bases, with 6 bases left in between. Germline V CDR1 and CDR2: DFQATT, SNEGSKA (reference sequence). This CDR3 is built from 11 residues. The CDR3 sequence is CSAGENQPQHF. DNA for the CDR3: TGCAGTGCTGGGGAGAATCAGCCCCAGCATTTT.

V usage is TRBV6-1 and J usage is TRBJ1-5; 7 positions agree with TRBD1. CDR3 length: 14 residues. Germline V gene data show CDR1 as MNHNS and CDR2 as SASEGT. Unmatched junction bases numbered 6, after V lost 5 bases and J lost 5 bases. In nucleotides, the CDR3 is TGTGCCAGCAGTCCCGGGACAGTTTATCAGCCCCAGCATTTT. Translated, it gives CASSPGTVYQPQHF.

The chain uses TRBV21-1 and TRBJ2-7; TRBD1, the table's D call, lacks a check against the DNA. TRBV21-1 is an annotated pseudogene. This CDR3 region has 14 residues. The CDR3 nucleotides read TGTGCCAGCAGCCAAAGATGGGCGACCTACGAGCAGTACTTC. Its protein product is CASSQRWATYEQYF.

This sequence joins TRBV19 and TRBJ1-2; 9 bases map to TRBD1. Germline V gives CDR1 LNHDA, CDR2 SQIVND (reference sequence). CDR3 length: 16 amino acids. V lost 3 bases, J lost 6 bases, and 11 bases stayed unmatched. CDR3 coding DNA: TGTGCCAGTAGTATCTCACAGGGGGCCCCGATTAATGGCTACACCTTC. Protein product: CASSISQGAPINGYTF.

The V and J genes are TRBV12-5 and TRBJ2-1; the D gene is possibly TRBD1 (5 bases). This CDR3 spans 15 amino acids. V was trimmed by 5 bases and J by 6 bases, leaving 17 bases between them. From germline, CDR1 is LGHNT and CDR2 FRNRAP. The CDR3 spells CASGGAGPSFNEQFF. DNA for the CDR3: TGTGCTAGTGGTGGGGCCGGGCCTAGTTTCAATGAGCAGTTCTTC.